Given below is one T cell receptor (beta chain) in context. This sample stems from a study of shared T cell receptors in the human thymus. Sequenced by immunoSEQ multiplex PCR; TCRdb stores in-frame clones only, minus some. The sample yields under 850,000 clones, approximately 87% seen once. CDR1 is LGHNA, CDR2 YSLEER, per germline. The ends were cut back, 3 bases at V and 3 bases at J, with 21 bases in the middle. This CDR3 is 17 amino acids long. These data were likewise used in another study, on human thymus T cells. That source adds: Donor material was obtained from healthy Finnish infants undergoing corrective surgery for congenital heart defects. Resections that were taken during corrective heart surgery supplied the thymus tissue.

The gene calls are TRBV4-3 and TRBJ2-7; a weak D match, TRBD1 (6 bases). Sequencing used thymocytes. The clonotype comes from a boy under two years old with a congenital heart defect. CDR3 DNA sequence: TGCGCCAGCAGCCACTTAAGGGAGTTCGAGGGGGTCTACGAGCAGTACTTC. Amino acids: CASSHLREFEGVYEQYF.